This T cell receptor (beta chain) was identified in a study of blood T cells in healthy people across ages (dated by TCRdb to between 2015 and 2017). For the study in its entirety: In model experiments, template switching captured about one uniquely barcoded TCR beta cDNA molecule for every two T cells. Age-related changes in TCR beta repertoire diversity were measured in the study by deep sequencing normalized with unique cDNA molecular identifiers. Donors were grouped into four age groups: young (average 16 years), middle-aged (39), aged (about 60) and long-lived (around 82). To avoid experimental bias, donors of different ages were spread randomly across the sequencing lanes. The study analyzed two additional independent replicas of 1 million unique cDNA reads from the same blood draw for two donors, one aged 18 to 29 and one aged 80 or older. Study-level results and caveats: Estimates of total diversity from one million sequenced T cells were regarded as lower bounds and underestimates. The long-lived group showed more naive CD4+ T cells, fewer expanded clones and increased TCR diversity than the aged group, suggesting age selection. A strong correlation was found between observed TCR beta diversity and the percentage of naive T cells measured by flow cytometry. Because profiling used bulk unsorted PBMCs, naive and antigen-experienced compartments could not be compared conclusively. The CMV infection status of donors was not known, potentially confounding age-related changes in expanded clonotypes. Observed TCR beta diversity per million T cells fell roughly linearly with age, and a significant reduction was already apparent by age about 43.

Library generation was performed with 5' RACE. A second PCR of about 7 to 12 cycles was run with a J-beta primer mix and a sample-barcoded 5' primer. A unique molecular identifier was introduced onto each TCR beta cDNA molecule by a template-switch 5' adaptor carrying 12 random nucleotides. At least 3 million CDR3-containing paired-end reads were obtained from each sample. The Mint cDNA synthesis kit, primed by a TRBC-specific oligonucleotide, was used to synthesize first-strand cDNA from all RNA. Following uracil-DNA glycosylase treatment, a first 18-cycle PCR with universal primers M1SS and BC2_uni_R was performed on all cDNA. In the original analysis: Each sample was normalized by randomly selecting 1 million high-quality reads, each carrying a distinct molecular identifier. Reads with shared molecular identifiers were discarded instead of being binned into consensus sequences. MiTCR, run with a Q25 quality threshold and the strictest error-elimination algorithm, handled CDR3 identification, clonotype clustering and error correction. A nonparametric unseen species model with Euler transformation was used to estimate lower-bound total TCR beta diversity. The public sequencing data were trimmed at Q25 with fastp and processed into clonotypes with MiXCR by TCRdb, which kept only in-frame beta chains. Every distinct CDR3 protein forms one entry, paired with its most common genes and DNA. What appears here as the V and J calls and clone size reflects TCRdb's work, not the paper's. Here the sample has roughly 1.9 million distinct CDR3 sequences; 30% to 40% occur a single time. In total, the top ten clones hold more than 20% of the sample.

The donors were around 39 Caucasian individuals from Russia, aged 6 to 90 years, who were systemically healthy. Approximately 9.7 milliliters of peripheral blood were drawn from each donor into EDTA-treated Vacutainer tubes. Ficoll-Paque density-gradient centrifugation was used to isolate PBMCs, with at least 7 million per sample. Total RNA was extracted from PBMCs with Trizol reagent, with at least 5 micrograms obtained per sample. For every donor, flow cytometry on a PBMC aliquot measured the percentage of naive CD45RAhigh/CD27high T cells. This clonotype was counted many times. Its target antigen remains unknown. Base qualities are not recorded, but no much larger clone differs from it by a single base. The CDR3 has 11 amino acids, counting the end cysteine and phenylalanine. Only CDR3 DNA remains: 33 bases, in frame from the first base. Reading the germline V gene gives CDR1 MGHDK and CDR2 SYGVNS. At the junction V is shortened by 2 bases and J by 6 bases, with 4 bases in between.

The rearrangement combines TRBV25-1 with TRBJ1-2, with no reliable assignment of the D segment. Source material: blood. The receptor was derived from a human donor in good health. The DNA sequence reads TGTGCCAGCAGTGAAGCCGATGGCTACACCTTC. Protein translation: CASSEADGYTF.